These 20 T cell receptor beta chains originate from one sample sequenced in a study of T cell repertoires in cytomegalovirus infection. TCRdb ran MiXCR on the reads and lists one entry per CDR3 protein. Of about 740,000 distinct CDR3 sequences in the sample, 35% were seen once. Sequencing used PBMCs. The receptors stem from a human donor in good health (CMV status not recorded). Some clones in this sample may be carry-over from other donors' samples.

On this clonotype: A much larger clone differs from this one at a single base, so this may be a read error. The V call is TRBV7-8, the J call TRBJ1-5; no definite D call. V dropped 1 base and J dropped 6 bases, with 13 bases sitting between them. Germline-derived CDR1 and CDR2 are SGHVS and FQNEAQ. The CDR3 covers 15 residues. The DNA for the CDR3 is TGTGCCAGCAGCTTAGGTTCTCGCGGCTTTCAGCCCCAGCATTTT. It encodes CASSLGSRGFQPQHF. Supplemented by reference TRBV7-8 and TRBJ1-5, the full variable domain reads GAGVSQSPRYKVAKRGQDVALRCDPISGHVSLFWYQQALGQGPEFLTYFQNEAQLDKSGLPSDRFFAERPEGSVSTLKIQRTQQEDSAVYLCASSLGSRGFQPQHFGDGTRLSIL.

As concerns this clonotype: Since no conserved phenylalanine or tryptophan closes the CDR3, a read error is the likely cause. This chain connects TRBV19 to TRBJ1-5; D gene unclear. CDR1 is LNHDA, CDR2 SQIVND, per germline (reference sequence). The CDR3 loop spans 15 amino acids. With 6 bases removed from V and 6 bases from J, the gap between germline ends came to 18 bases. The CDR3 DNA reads TGTGCCAGTAGGAGAGTGGGGATCCGAAGTCAGCCCCAGCATTCT. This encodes CASRRVGIRSQPQHS.

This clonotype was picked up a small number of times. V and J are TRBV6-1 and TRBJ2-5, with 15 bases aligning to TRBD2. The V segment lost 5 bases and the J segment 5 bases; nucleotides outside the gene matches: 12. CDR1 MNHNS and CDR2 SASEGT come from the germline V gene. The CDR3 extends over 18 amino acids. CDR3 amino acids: CASSLGLAGGGREETQYF. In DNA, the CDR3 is TGTGCCAGCAGTTTGGGACTAGCGGGAGGAGGGCGAGAGGAGACCCAGTACTTC.

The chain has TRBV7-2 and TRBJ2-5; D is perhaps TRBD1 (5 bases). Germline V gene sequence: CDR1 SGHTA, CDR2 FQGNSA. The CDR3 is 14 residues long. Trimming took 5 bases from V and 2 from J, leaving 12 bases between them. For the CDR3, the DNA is TGTGCCAGCAGCAAGAGGTCAGGGCAAGAGACCCAGTACTTC. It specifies CASSKRSGQETQYF.

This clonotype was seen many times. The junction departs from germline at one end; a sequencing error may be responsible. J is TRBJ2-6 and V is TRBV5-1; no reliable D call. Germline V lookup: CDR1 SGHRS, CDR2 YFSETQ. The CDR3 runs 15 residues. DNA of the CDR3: TGTGCCAGCAGCTTATTCAGCTCTGGGGCCAACGTCCTGACTTTC. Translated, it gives CASSLFSSGANVLTF. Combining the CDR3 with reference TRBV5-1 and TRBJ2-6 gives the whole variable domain KAGVTQTPRYLIKTRGQQVTLSCSPISGHRSVSWYQQTPGQGLQFLFEYFSETQRNKGNFPGRFSGRQFSNSRSEMNVSTLELGDSALYLCASSLFSSGANVLTFGAGSRLTVL.

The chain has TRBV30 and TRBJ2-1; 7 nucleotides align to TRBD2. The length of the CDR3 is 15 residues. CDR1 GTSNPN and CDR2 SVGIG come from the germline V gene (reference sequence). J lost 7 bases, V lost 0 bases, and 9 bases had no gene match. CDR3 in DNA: TGTGCCTGGAGTGTACGCCGGGGGGTAGGGAATGAGCAGTTCTTC. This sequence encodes CAWSVRRGVGNEQFF.

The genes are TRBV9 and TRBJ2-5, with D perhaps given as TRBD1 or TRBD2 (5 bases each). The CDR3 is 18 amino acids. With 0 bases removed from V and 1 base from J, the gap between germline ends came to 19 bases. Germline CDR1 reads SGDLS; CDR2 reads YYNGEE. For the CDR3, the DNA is TGTGCCAGCAGCGTAGGAGGGGCAGGTTCATCTGTCCAAGAGACCCAGTACTTC. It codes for CASSVGGAGSSVQETQYF.

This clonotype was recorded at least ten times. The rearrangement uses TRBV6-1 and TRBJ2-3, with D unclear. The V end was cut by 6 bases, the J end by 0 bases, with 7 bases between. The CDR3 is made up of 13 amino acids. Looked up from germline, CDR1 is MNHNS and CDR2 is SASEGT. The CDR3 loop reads CASSRSSTDTQYF. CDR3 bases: TGTGCCAGCAGCCGGAGTAGCACAGATACGCAGTATTTT.

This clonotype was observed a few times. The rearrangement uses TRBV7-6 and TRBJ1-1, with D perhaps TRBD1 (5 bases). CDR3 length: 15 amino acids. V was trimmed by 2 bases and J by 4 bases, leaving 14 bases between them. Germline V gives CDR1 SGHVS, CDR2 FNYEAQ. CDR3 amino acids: CASSLPLTGGTEAFF. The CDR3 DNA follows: TGTGCCAGCAGCTTACCTCTGACGGGGGGCACTGAAGCTTTCTTT.

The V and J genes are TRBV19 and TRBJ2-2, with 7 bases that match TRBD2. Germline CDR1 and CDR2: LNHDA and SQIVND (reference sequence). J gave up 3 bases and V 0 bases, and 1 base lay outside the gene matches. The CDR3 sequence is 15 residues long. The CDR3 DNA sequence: TGTGCCAGTAGTATAGACGCGGGGGACACCGGGGAGCTGTTTTTT. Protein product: CASSIDAGDTGELFF.

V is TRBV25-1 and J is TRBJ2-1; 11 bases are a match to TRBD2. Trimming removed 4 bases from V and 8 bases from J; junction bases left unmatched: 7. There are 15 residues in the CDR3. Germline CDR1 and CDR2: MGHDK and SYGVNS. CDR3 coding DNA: TGTGCCAGCAGTGCTTTAGCGGGAGGGCCGTATGAGCAGTTCTTC. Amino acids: CASSALAGGPYEQFF. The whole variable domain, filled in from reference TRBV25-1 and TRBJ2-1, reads EADIYQTPRYLVIGTGKKITLECSQTMGHDKMYWYQQDPGMELHLIHYSYGVNSTEKGDLSSESTVSRIRTEHFPLTLESARPSHTSQYLCASSALAGGPYEQFFGPGTRLTVL.

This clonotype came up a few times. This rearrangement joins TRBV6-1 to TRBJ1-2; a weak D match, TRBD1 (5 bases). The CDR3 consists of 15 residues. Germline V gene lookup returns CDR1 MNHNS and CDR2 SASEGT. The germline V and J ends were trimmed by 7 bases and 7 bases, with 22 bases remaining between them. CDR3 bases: TGTGCCAGCATGAGGGGACGGGGCCCCTCCGGTGGCTACACCTTC. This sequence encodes CASMRGRGPSGGYTF.

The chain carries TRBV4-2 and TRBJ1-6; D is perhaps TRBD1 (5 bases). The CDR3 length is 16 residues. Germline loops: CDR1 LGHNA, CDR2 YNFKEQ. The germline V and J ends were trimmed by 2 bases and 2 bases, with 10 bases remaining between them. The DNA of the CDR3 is TGTGCCAGCAGCCAACAAAGGGGTACCTATAATTCACCCCTCCACTTT. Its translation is CASSQQRGTYNSPLHF.

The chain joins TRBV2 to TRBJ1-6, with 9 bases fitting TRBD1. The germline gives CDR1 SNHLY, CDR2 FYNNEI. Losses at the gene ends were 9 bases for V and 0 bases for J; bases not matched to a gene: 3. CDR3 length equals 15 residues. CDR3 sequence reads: CARGTGSSYNSPLHF. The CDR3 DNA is TGTGCCAGAGGGACAGGGAGCTCCTATAATTCACCCCTCCACTTT.

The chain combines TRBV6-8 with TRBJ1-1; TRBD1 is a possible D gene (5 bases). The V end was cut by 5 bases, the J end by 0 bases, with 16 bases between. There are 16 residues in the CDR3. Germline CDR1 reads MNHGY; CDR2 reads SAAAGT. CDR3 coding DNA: TGTGCCAGCAGTAAAGGGGCCACCCTTATGAACACTGAAGCTTTCTTT. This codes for CASSKGATLMNTEAFF.

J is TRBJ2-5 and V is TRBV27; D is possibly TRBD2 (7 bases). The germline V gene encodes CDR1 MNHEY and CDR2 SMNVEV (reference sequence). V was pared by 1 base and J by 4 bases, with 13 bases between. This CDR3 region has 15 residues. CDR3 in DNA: TGTGCCAGCAGTTTATGGGGGGGCCAGCCAGAGACCCAGTACTTC. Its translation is CASSLWGGQPETQYF.

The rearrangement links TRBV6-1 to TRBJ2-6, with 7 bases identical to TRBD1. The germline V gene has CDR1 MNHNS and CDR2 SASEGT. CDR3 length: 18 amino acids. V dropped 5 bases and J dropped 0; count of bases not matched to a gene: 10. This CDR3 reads CASSQGTAAYSGANVLTF. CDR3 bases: TGTGCCAGCAGTCAAGGGACAGCTGCTTACTCTGGGGCCAACGTCCTGACTTTC.

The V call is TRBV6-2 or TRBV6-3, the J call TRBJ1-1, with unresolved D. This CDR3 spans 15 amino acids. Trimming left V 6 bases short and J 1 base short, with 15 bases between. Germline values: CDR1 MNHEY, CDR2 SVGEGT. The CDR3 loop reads CASRPDMLRNTEAFF. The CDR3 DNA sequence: TGTGCCAGCAGGCCCGATATGTTACGGAACACTGAAGCTTTCTTT.

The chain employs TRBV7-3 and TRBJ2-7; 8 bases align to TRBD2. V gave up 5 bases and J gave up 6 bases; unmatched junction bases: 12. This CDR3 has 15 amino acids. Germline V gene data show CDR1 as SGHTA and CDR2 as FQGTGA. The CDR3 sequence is CASSLVAGGRGEQYF. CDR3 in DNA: TGTGCCAGCAGCCTGGTGGCGGGGGGCAGGGGCGAGCAGTACTTC.

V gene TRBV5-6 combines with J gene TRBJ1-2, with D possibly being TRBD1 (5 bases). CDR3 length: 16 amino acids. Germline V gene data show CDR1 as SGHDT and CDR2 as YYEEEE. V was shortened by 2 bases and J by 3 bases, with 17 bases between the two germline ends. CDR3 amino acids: CASSLSGHPGHYGYTF. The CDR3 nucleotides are TGTGCCAGCAGCTTATCCGGACATCCTGGACACTATGGCTACACCTTC.